The source of this TCR beta chain is a study of cytomegalovirus exposure and HLA in healthy donors. With regard to this clone: Antigen specificity is unknown.

PCR primers comprised 60 Vbeta and 13 Jbeta primers. The repertoire was sequenced with immunoSEQ multiplex PCR; TCRdb's copy has only in-frame clones and lacks some. The sample lists 200,000 or so clones, approximately 84% occurring once. The CDR3 covers 14 residues. Study outcomes and limitations: For most TCR sequences rarity was the rule, although some public TCRs occurred in many donors. A later analysis linked a missense variant in DCLRE1C to the trimming of TCR beta V and J genes. In the analysis, some V segments, TRBV6-2 and TRBV6-3 included, were excluded as indistinguishable.

Sequencing was done on a sample of PBMCs. The chain carries TRBV12-1 and TRBJ2-3; TRBD1, the D gene given by the table, was not confirmed from the DNA. TRBV12-1 constitutes a pseudogene. This sequence originates from a boy aged 5-17 years in good health and CMV-seronegative. CDR3 loop: CASSFDRGLNTQYF. CDR3 DNA sequence: TGTGCCAGCAGCTTTGACAGGGGGTTGAATACGCAGTATTTT.